This entry features one T cell receptor beta chain sequence. The antigen remains undetermined. This CDR3 is built from 14 residues. Trimming pared 2 bases from V and 2 bases from J, leaving 10 bases between. CDR1 is SGHRS and CDR2 is YFSETQ in the germline V gene. The data derive from a study of pediatric ulcerative colitis. General observations from the study: Clonal expansions reduced rectal repertoire diversity in acute severe colitis. Ulcerative colitis patients shared more blood-rectal clones than controls.

Profiled with immunoSEQ multiplex PCR; TCRdb holds only in-frame clones, not every one. The sample carries about 64,000 clones, 70% to 80% recorded once. The sample taken for sequencing was blood. The rearrangement joins TRBV5-1 to TRBJ1-2; D possibly corresponds to TRBD1 (5 bases). This sequence was found in a boy aged 5 to 17 with moderate ulcerative colitis. The DNA for the CDR3 is TGCGCCAGCAGCTTTCAGGGTCGGAACTATGGCTACACCTTC. This sequence encodes CASSFQGRNYGYTF. Combining the CDR3 with reference TRBV5-1 and TRBJ1-2 gives the whole variable domain KAGVTQTPRYLIKTRGQQVTLSCSPISGHRSVSWYQQTPGQGLQFLFEYFSETQRNKGNFPGRFSGRQFSNSRSEMNVSTLELGDSALYLCASSFQGRNYGYTFGSGTRLTVV.